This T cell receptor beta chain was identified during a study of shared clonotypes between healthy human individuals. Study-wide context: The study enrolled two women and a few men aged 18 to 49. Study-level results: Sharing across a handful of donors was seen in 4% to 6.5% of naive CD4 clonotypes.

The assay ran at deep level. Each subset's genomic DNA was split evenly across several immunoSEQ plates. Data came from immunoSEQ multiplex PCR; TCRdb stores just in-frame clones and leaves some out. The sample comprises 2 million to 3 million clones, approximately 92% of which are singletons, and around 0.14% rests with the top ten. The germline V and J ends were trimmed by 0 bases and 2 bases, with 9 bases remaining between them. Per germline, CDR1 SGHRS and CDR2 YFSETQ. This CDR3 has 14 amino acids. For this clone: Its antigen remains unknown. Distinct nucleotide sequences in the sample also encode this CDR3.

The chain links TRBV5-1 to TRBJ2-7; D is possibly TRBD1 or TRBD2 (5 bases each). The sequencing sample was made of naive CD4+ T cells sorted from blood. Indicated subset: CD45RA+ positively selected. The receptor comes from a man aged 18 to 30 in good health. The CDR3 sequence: CASSLAGTAYEQYF. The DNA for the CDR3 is TGCGCCAGCAGCTTGGCTGGGACCGCCTACGAGCAGTACTTC.